The 18 T cell receptor beta chains below come from one sample, sequenced in a study of beta chain features in type 1 diabetes. As every portion of the isolated RNA was reverse transcribed, the sequencing read expressed TCRB transcripts. TCRdb's table, derived via immunoSEQ multiplex PCR, lists solely in-frame clones and lacks some. The table has hundreds of thousands of clones, about a sixth seen once. The sequenced sample consisted of naive CD4+ T cells from blood. The receptors originated from a woman between 18 and 29 years old in good health.

This chain uses TRBV14 with TRBJ2-5; 8 bases are a match to TRBD2. The CDR3 runs to 16 residues. V lost 4 bases and J lost 4; bases outside the gene matches: 11. The V gene's germline CDR1 is SGHDN and CDR2 FVKESK. The CDR3, as DNA: TGTGCCAGCAGCCTGGTGGGAGCGGGAGTACCAGAGACCCAGTACTTC. This gives the protein CASSLVGAGVPETQYF.

The genes are TRBV5-1 and TRBJ2-7; TRBD2 agrees at 7 bases. CDR3 length equals 16 residues. V was clipped by 4 bases and J by 3 bases; unmatched bases: 13. CDR1 SGHRS and CDR2 YFSETQ come from the germline V gene. CDR3 nucleotide sequence: TGCGCCAGCAGCCATCGACGCGGGGCGGGAGACTACGAGCAGTACTTC. Translating gives CASSHRRGAGDYEQYF.

This clone came up a few times. CDR3 DNA sequence: TGCAGCGTTGGGGCGGGACTACAAGAGACCCAGTACTTC. It translates to CSVGAGLQETQYF. This chain connects TRBV29-1 to TRBJ2-5, with 7 positions matching TRBD2. Unmatched junction bases numbered 4, after V lost 4 bases and J lost 2 bases. The CDR3 contains 13 residues. Germline V gene sequence: CDR1 SQVTM, CDR2 ANQGSEA.

The chain links TRBV7-9 to TRBJ2-6; D gene ambiguous. The CDR3 has 13 residues. The V end lost 9 bases, the J end lost 1 base, and 7 bases lay between the germline ends. Germline lookup yields CDR1 SEHNR and CDR2 FQNEAQ (reference sequence). This CDR3 is CASRGSGANVLTF. DNA for the CDR3: TGTGCCAGTCGTGGTTCTGGGGCCAACGTCCTGACTTTC.

V usage is TRBV5-1 and J usage is TRBJ2-2; TRBD1 matches at 7 bases. V shed 4 bases and J 7 bases; nucleotides not matched to a gene: 13. Germline loops: CDR1 SGHRS, CDR2 YFSETQ. This CDR3 has 16 amino acids. CDR3 region: CASSPGQLDTSGELFF. The CDR3 bases are TGCGCCAGCAGCCCGGGACAGCTCGACACTAGCGGGGAGCTGTTTTTT. Full variable domain (missing parts from reference TRBV5-1 and TRBJ2-2): KAGVTQTPRYLIKTRGQQVTLSCSPISGHRSVSWYQQTPGQGLQFLFEYFSETQRNKGNFPGRFSGRQFSNSRSEMNVSTLELGDSALYLCASSPGQLDTSGELFFGEGSRLTVL.

This clone was detected a few times. The chain has TRBV7-9 and TRBJ2-3; D gene uncertain. The CDR3 is 16 amino acids. Per the germline V gene, CDR1 is SEHNR and CDR2 is FQNEAQ (reference sequence). The V end was cut by 2 bases, the J end by 0 bases, with 12 bases between. The CDR3 DNA reads TGTGCCAGCAGCTTACTTCGCGGAACTAGCACAGATACGCAGTATTTT. As protein: CASSLLRGTSTDTQYF. Full variable domain (rest looked up from reference TRBV7-9 and TRBJ2-3): DTGVSQNPRHKITKRGQNVTFRCDPISEHNRLYWYRQTLGQGPEFLTYFQNEAQLEKSRLLSDRFSAERPKGSFSTLEIQRTEQGDSAMYLCASSLLRGTSTDTQYFGPGTRLTVL.

This clone was seen more than once but under ten times. The J gene is TRBJ1-5, the V gene TRBV27, with D possibly matching TRBD1 (6 bases). The germline V and J ends were trimmed by 5 bases and 1 base, with 15 bases remaining between them. CDR3 length: 16 residues. The germline V gene has CDR1 MNHEY and CDR2 SMNVEV (reference sequence). CDR3 coding DNA: TGTGCCAGCAGTCCGGGGACAATGAGAAGCAATCAGCCCCAGCATTTT. Its protein is CASSPGTMRSNQPQHF.

The chain links TRBV28 to TRBJ2-5; perhaps TRBD1 as D (6 bases). Germline-derived CDR1 and CDR2 are MDHEN and SYDVKM. This CDR3 contains 13 residues. The germline V and J ends were trimmed by 3 bases and 7 bases, with 12 bases remaining between them. This CDR3 is CASSLFRGRTQYF. Here the CDR3 DNA reads TGTGCCAGCAGTTTGTTCAGGGGTAGGACCCAGTACTTC.

This clone was picked up a small number of times. J is TRBJ2-2 and V is TRBV5-1, with D possibly being TRBD1 or TRBD2 (5 bases each). V was clipped by 5 bases and J by 5 bases, with 13 bases between them. Looked up from germline, CDR1 is SGHRS and CDR2 is YFSETQ. This CDR3 spans 14 amino acids. For the CDR3, the DNA is TGCGCCAGCAGTCCGGGACCAAAGACCGGGGAGCTGTTTTTT. Translation: CASSPGPKTGELFF.

This clone was seen only a few times. V is TRBV7-3 and J is TRBJ2-7; TRBD1 is a possible D gene (6 bases). CDR1 is SGHTA, CDR2 FQGTGA, per germline. V lost 5 bases, J lost 6 bases, and 20 bases lay in between. The CDR3 runs to 15 residues. CDR3 sequence: CASSPQGTVPVEQYF. CDR3 in DNA: TGTGCCAGCAGCCCCCAGGGGACCGTCCCCGTCGAGCAGTACTTC. Complete variable domain (other parts from reference TRBV7-3 and TRBJ2-7): GAGVSQTPSNKVTEKGKYVELRCDPISGHTALYWYRQSLGQGPEFLIYFQGTGAADDSGLPNDRFFAVRPEGSVSTLKIQRTERGDSAVYLCASSPQGTVPVEQYFGPGTRLTVT.

Remarks on this clone: In the same sample, other DNA sequences code for this CDR3. This chain links TRBV7-2 with TRBJ2-3, with D unresolved. The CDR3 has 14 residues. Germline assignment: CDR1 SGHTA and CDR2 FQGNSA. The V and J ends lost 1 base and 0 bases respectively, with 5 bases between them. CDR3 residues: CASSLVGSTDTQYF. As DNA, the CDR3 is TGTGCCAGCAGCTTAGTTGGCAGCACAGATACGCAGTATTTT.

The CDR3 region is CASRAGTGVWEGKLFF. As DNA, the CDR3 is TGTGCCAGCAGGGCCGGGACAGGGGTATGGGAAGGAAAACTGTTTTTT. The rearrangement links TRBV27 to TRBJ1-4; the match to TRBD1 covers 10 bases. Losses at the gene ends were 6 bases for V and 10 bases for J; bases not matched to a gene: 14. The CDR3 is made up of 16 amino acids. From germline, CDR1 is MNHEY and CDR2 SMNVEV (reference sequence).

The gene calls are TRBV5-4 and TRBJ2-5, with 7 nucleotides matching TRBD1. Germline V gives CDR1 SGHNT, CDR2 YYREEE (reference sequence). The CDR3 spans 15 residues. V lost 4 bases, J lost 4 bases, and 10 bases stayed unmatched. The CDR3: CASSPGKGARETQYF. Here the CDR3 DNA reads TGTGCCAGCAGCCCTGGAAAGGGGGCTAGAGAGACCCAGTACTTC.

This clone came up a few times. The V call is TRBV25-1, the J call TRBJ1-6; D is possibly TRBD1 (5 bases). The germline V gene encodes CDR1 MGHDK and CDR2 SYGVNS. The CDR3 loop spans 14 amino acids. Between the trimmed V and J ends, which lost 4 bases and 7 bases, there was a span of 11 bases. CDR3 sequence reads: CASSAPGWNSPLHF. The CDR3 bases are TGTGCCAGCAGTGCCCCAGGGTGGAATTCACCCCTCCACTTT.

This clone was seen only a few times. This chain's CDR3 is CASSFRTASTDTQYF. DNA of the CDR3: TGTGCCAGCAGCTTCCGGACTGCCAGCACAGATACGCAGTATTTT. The chain carries TRBV7-2 and TRBJ2-3; tentatively, D is TRBD2 (5 bases). Trimming removed 3 bases from V and 0 bases from J, with 10 bases in between. Germline CDR1 SGHTA, CDR2 FQGNSA. CDR3 size: 15 residues.

The V call is TRBV6-5, the J call TRBJ2-3; D remains ambiguous. The germline V gene encodes CDR1 MNHEY and CDR2 SVGAGI. V lost 5 bases, J lost 6 bases, and 12 bases lay in between. The CDR3 covers 13 residues. The CDR3 sequence: CASSPMGRDTQYF. The DNA for the CDR3 is TGTGCCAGCAGTCCCATGGGTCGGGATACGCAGTATTTT.

This clone occurred a few times. The chain uses TRBV6-5 and TRBJ2-7; weak D call: TRBD1 (6 bases). The CDR3 covers 14 residues. CDR1 and CDR2 (germline): MNHEY, SVGAGI. The ends were cut back, 5 bases at V and 2 bases at J, with 13 bases in the middle. CDR3 nucleotide sequence: TGTGCCAGCAGTCCCGGGACACCACCCTACGAGCAGTACTTC. Translating gives CASSPGTPPYEQYF.

In its sample, this clone was seen a few times. This chain connects TRBV27 to TRBJ2-1, with 9 bases matching TRBD2. The CDR3 is 15 residues long. CDR1 and CDR2 from the germline V gene are MNHEY and SMNVEV (reference sequence). The J segment lost 7 bases and the V segment lost 8 bases, leaving 12 bases of the junction unmatched. CDR3 coding DNA: TGTGCCAGCCGCTCGGGTAGCGGGAGTTGGAATGAGCAGTTCTTC. Amino acids: CASRSGSGSWNEQFF.